The clone carrying this T cell receptor (beta chain) was counted at least ten times. Its antigen is not identified. Germline V gene data show CDR1 as MDHEN and CDR2 as SYDVKM. The V end was cut by 4 bases, the J end by 3 bases, with 7 bases between. The CDR3 length is 12 residues. Each CDR3 protein gets one entry after TCRdb re-called the PCR reads with MiXCR. Of around 470,000 distinct CDR3 sequences in the sample, under 30% were seen once. This sample was included in a study of molecular identifiers for immune sequencing clone quantification. Findings and caveats of the study: Jurkat TCR RNA from one cell was spiked into some 1 million naive cells, and it was reportedly detectable there.

The clonotype originates from a human donor in good health. Some libraries in this study had Jurkat cell RNA spiked in. The V gene is TRBV28, the J gene TRBJ2-7; D is ambiguous. The sequenced sample was naive CD8+ T cells from blood, with Jurkat cell RNA spiked in. As to subset: FACS-sorted CD8+CD4-CCR7+CD45RA+ naive T cells. CDR3 in DNA: TGTGCCAGCAGTTCCCTGCTCTACGAGCAGTACTTC. It codes for CASSSLLYEQYF.